This is a list of T cell receptor beta chains from one sample in a study of identical twins. A single record per CDR3 protein comes from TCRdb applying MiXCR to the 5' RACE reads. This sample has 550,000 to 700,000 distinct CDR3 sequences, with around 20% found just once. These data are also associated with another study on T cells expressing NK-cell markers.

Sequencing input: PBMCs. Receptor source: a woman younger than 35 in good health. Both conserved end residues are part of each CDR3. D genes are given only for firm matches. Clone size is shown for a subset of rows, as once, few, many or a class of expanded clone.

j_call v_call clone_size d_call cdr3_aa cdr3_nt
TRBJ1-3 TRBV6-5 - - CASSYGRAGNTTYF TGTGCCAGCAGTTACGGCAGGGCTGGAAACACCACATATTTT
TRBJ2-2 TRBV10-3 many TRBD2 CAISGRAGVTGELFF TGTGCCATCAGTGGTCGAGCGGGAGTCACCGGGGAGCTGTTTTTT
TRBJ1-3 TRBV12-3/TRBV12-4 few - CASRRGSGNTIYF TGTGCCAGCAGGAGGGGATCCGGAAACACCATATATTTT
TRBJ2-3 TRBV20-1 - TRBD2 CSAEGLAGTSTDTQYF TGCAGTGCTGAAGGACTAGCCGGAACTAGCACAGATACGCAGTATTTT
TRBJ2-5 TRBV10-3 - TRBD1 CAISQGQGEETQYF TGTGCCATCAGCCAGGGACAGGGGGAAGAGACCCAGTACTTC
TRBJ1-1 TRBV10-3 few TRBD1 CAISAGGMGNTEAFF TGTGCCATCAGCGCAGGGGGCATGGGGAACACTGAAGCTTTCTTT
TRBJ1-6 TRBV12-3/TRBV12-4 - TRBD1 CASGTGHSPLHF TGTGCCAGCGGGACAGGGCATTCACCCCTCCACTTT
TRBJ1-1 TRBV6-1 - TRBD1 CASSPLETGLVAFF TGTGCCAGCAGTCCCCTCGAGACAGGGCTGGTAGCTTTCTTT
TRBJ2-5 TRBV10-3 many TRBD2 CAISGLAGEGETQYF TGTGCCATCAGTGGACTAGCGGGAGAGGGAGAGACCCAGTACTTC
TRBJ2-1 TRBV4-3 many TRBD2 CASSLNGGDNEQFF TGCGCCAGCAGCCTAAATGGGGGGGACAATGAGCAGTTCTTC
TRBJ2-7 TRBV20-1 - - CSARDLRAGYMF TGCAGTGCTAGAGATCTTCGGGCGGGCTACATGTTC
TRBJ1-1 TRBV4-2 - - CASSQGTGSDTEAFF TGTGCCAGCAGCCAAGGCACAGGGAGCGACACTGAAGCTTTCTTT
TRBJ2-3 TRBV7-3 few - CASSLTASAGRGTDTQYF TGTGCCAGCAGCTTAACCGCCTCGGCGGGGAGGGGGACAGATACGCAGTATTTT
TRBJ2-3 TRBV20-1 - - CSARETSQDTQYF TGCAGTGCTAGAGAAACCTCGCAAGATACGCAGTATTTT
TRBJ2-2 TRBV4-2 - - CASSRISIRGTGELFF TGTGCCAGCAGCCGAATAAGTATAAGGGGCACCGGGGAGCTGTTTTTT
TRBJ1-2 TRBV12-3/TRBV12-4 few - CASSPRRSSYGYTF TGTGCCAGCAGCCCCAGGCGCTCCAGCTATGGCTACACCTTC
TRBJ1-1 TRBV29-1 few - CSVDLSFTEAFF TGCAGCGTTGATCTGTCGTTCACTGAAGCTTTCTTT
TRBJ1-1 TRBV11-2 - - CASSLRLRGATTLERAFF TGTGCCAGCAGCCTGCGGTTGAGGGGCGCCACAACCTTAGAGAGGGCTTTCTTT
TRBJ1-1 TRBV6-1 many - CASSLQGANTEAFF TGTGCCAGCAGCTTGCAGGGAGCGAACACTGAAGCTTTCTTT
TRBJ2-3 TRBV18 - TRBD1 CASSPGTVRDTQYF TGTGCCAGCTCACCGGGGACAGTTAGAGATACGCAGTATTTT
TRBJ1-1 TRBV20-1 few - CSARVGHPTEAFF TGCAGTGCTAGAGTGGGACACCCCACTGAAGCTTTCTTT
TRBJ2-1 TRBV12-3/TRBV12-4 once - CASSPGRGRGFGNEQFF TGTGCCAGCAGCCCAGGGCGGGGCAGGGGGTTTGGAAATGAGCAGTTCTTC
TRBJ2-1 TRBV5-1 - - CSSSFQGWDEQFF TGCTCCAGCAGCTTCCAGGGCTGGGATGAGCAGTTCTTC
TRBJ2-1 TRBV20-1 many - CSASRREEQFF TGCAGTGCAAGTCGCAGGGAAGAGCAGTTCTTC
TRBJ2-7 TRBV5-1 - TRBD2 CASSLDTSGRSYEQYF TGCGCCAGCAGCTTGGATACTAGCGGGAGGTCGTACGAGCAGTACTTC
TRBJ2-1 TRBV11-3 few TRBD2 CASSRISGGGYNEQFF TGTGCCAGCAGCCGAATTAGCGGGGGGGGTTACAATGAGCAGTTCTTC
TRBJ2-2 TRBV2 - - CASSYDVPANTGELFF TGTGCCAGCAGCTATGACGTCCCCGCGAACACCGGGGAGCTGTTTTTT
TRBJ2-7 TRBV12-3/TRBV12-4 many - CASGLSPYEQYF TGTGCCAGCGGACTTAGTCCCTACGAGCAGTACTTC
TRBJ1-4 TRBV2 few - CASRNEKLFF TGTGCCAGCCGCAATGAAAAACTGTTTTTT
TRBJ2-5 TRBV6-2/TRBV6-3 few - CASSGLGRPETQYF TGTGCCAGCAGTGGCCTCGGGCGTCCAGAGACCCAGTACTTC
TRBJ2-7 TRBV20-1 - - CSANLRQDEQYF TGCAGTGCTAACCTTCGACAGGACGAGCAGTACTTC
TRBJ2-3 TRBV7-8 - TRBD2 CASSWRLAGSTDTQYF TGTGCCAGCAGCTGGAGACTAGCGGGGAGCACAGATACGCAGTATTTT
TRBJ1-2 TRBV10-3 - - CAISEGRQVNYGYTF TGTGCCATCAGTGAGGGTCGACAGGTGAACTATGGCTACACCTTC
TRBJ2-3 TRBV6-1 - TRBD2 CASSPHSGAGTQYF TGTGCCAGCAGTCCCCATAGCGGGGCCGGGACGCAGTATTTT
TRBJ2-4 TRBV10-3 many - CAISVGGAKNIQYF TGTGCCATCAGTGTTGGGGGTGCCAAAAACATTCAGTACTTC
TRBJ2-1 TRBV10-3 few - CAISGRHRGSDEQFF TGTGCCATCAGCGGGAGGCACAGGGGGTCGGATGAGCAGTTCTTC
TRBJ2-3 TRBV7-2 - TRBD2 CASSLAGLAAADTQYF TGTGCCAGCAGCTTAGCTGGACTAGCGGCTGCAGATACGCAGTATTTT
TRBJ1-5 TRBV10-3 many - CAISDQAGSQPQHF TGTGCCATCAGTGATCAAGCAGGTAGTCAGCCCCAGCATTTT
TRBJ2-3 TRBV6-2/TRBV6-3 - - CASSGVRDTQYF TGTGCCAGCAGTGGGGTTCGGGATACGCAGTATTTT
TRBJ1-1 TRBV5-1 many - CASFYNRNEAFF TGCGCCAGCTTCTATAACAGGAATGAAGCTTTCTTT
TRBJ2-3 TRBV20-1 - - CGVRARGDTQYF TGCGGTGTCCGGGCTCGTGGAGATACGCAGTATTTT
TRBJ1-1 TRBV29-1 - TRBD1 CSAGQGGGTEAFF TGCAGCGCCGGACAGGGCGGTGGGACTGAAGCTTTCTTT
TRBJ1-2 TRBV7-9 many - CASSRDGRPYGYTF TGTGCCAGCAGCAGGGACGGACGGCCCTATGGCTACACCTTC
TRBJ1-2 TRBV29-1 - - CSVPSGVTGYTF TGCAGCGTCCCATCCGGGGTGACTGGCTACACCTTC
TRBJ2-1 TRBV5-1 many - CASRLSFNEQFF TGCGCCAGCAGGCTTAGTTTCAATGAGCAGTTCTTC
TRBJ1-2 TRBV12-3/TRBV12-4 few - CASSDPPWGHGYTF TGTGCCAGCAGTGACCCTCCCTGGGGCCATGGCTACACCTTC
TRBJ2-7 TRBV12-3/TRBV12-4 few - CASSAAEVEYF TGTGCCAGCAGTGCCGCGGAGGTGGAGTACTTC
TRBJ1-5 TRBV12-3/TRBV12-4 - - CASSLLGGNQPQHF TGTGCCAGCAGTTTATTGGGCGGCAATCAGCCCCAGCATTTT
TRBJ2-1 TRBV20-1 few - CSPYLRKVNEQFF TGCAGCCCCTACCTAAGAAAAGTCAATGAGCAGTTCTTC
TRBJ2-5 TRBV29-1 few TRBD2 CSVEWTSGSKTQYF TGCAGCGTTGAGTGGACTAGCGGGAGCAAGACCCAGTACTTC